This T cell receptor (beta chain) was found in a study of T-cell memory formation after mild COVID-19. TCRdb re-analysed the 5' RACE reads in MiXCR, keeping a single row per CDR3 protein. The table lists some 280,000 distinct CDR3 sequences, around 15% of them singletons. This clonotype came up many times. The germline V gene has CDR1 SGHTA and CDR2 FQGNSA. The CDR3 totals 15 residues. Trimming pared 2 bases from V and 0 bases from J, leaving 11 bases between. The sequenced sample was PBMCs or a T cell subset sorted from them (not recorded which). The clonotype was recovered from a man younger than 35 who had mild COVID-19 (a few samples of this study predate the infection). Cell type and time point are not known. This sequence joins TRBV7-2 and TRBJ2-7; a weak D match, TRBD2 (6 bases). CDR3 loop: CASSLRGDPSYEQYF. In DNA form, the CDR3 reads TGTGCCAGCAGCTTACGCGGGGACCCCTCCTACGAGCAGTACTTC.